A single sample is the source of the 3 T cell receptor beta chains below, sequenced in a study of tumor and adjacent non-tumor tissue in lung cancer. This sample's RNA came from whole unsorted tissue. A modified ARM-PCR protocol with three rounds of nested PCR amplified TCRbeta. TCRdb used MiXCR to reprocess the multiplex PCR reads, holding one entry per CDR3 protein. The sample lists 89,000 or so distinct CDR3 sequences; roughly three fifths were seen once. Sequenced: lung tumor tissue. These receptors originate from an older man with non-small cell lung cancer.

This clonotype was seen just once. A much larger clone sits a single nucleotide away, making a read error possible. This chain connects TRBV7-9 to TRBJ2-1, with 7 bases identical to TRBD2. This CDR3 is 15 amino acids long. From germline, CDR1 is SEHNR and CDR2 FQNEAQ (reference sequence). The CDR3 is CASSPHGWDYYEQFF. The CDR3 nucleotides are TGTGCCAGCAGCCCACACGGGTGGGACTACTATGAGCAGTTCTTC.

At least ten counts were recorded for this clonotype. One base away lies a much larger clone, so this may be a sequencing read error. The chain recombines TRBV11-2 with TRBJ1-1; maybe TRBD1 (5 bases). The CDR3 spans 13 residues. V was trimmed by 8 bases and J by 1 base, leaving 11 bases between them. Germline CDR1 is SGHAT and CDR2 is FQNNGV. In DNA, the CDR3 is TGTGCCAGCGGAAGAACAGGGAACACTGAAGCTTTCTTT. Translation gives CASGRTGNTEAFF.

In the case of this clonotype: Compared with germline, one end of the junction differs, possibly owing to a read error. The genes are TRBV11-3 and TRBJ2-1; either TRBD1 or TRBD2 may supply D (6 bases each). This CDR3 comprises 13 residues. Looked up from germline, CDR1 is SGHNT and CDR2 is YENEEA. The CDR3 is CASRLDGGGEQLF. CDR3 DNA: TGTGCCAGCAGGTTAGACGGGGGCGGGGAGCAGTTATTC.